This T cell receptor beta chain was recovered during a study of blood T cell repertoires in COVID-19. Study details: The United States, Italy and Spain were the sources of the acute and convalescent COVID-19 samples. T cells, B-cell-depleted T cells, or PBMCs provided the cDNA or gDNA that served as material.

Authors' methods: By means of reference gene primer amplification, nucleated cell counts were estimated. Method: immunoSEQ multiplex PCR; TCRdb's copy keeps in-frame clones and lacks some. The V and J calls and clone size are taken from that table; D and trimming were inferred from the DNA. Here the sample spans about 320,000 clones, roughly 82% being singletons. Germline lookup yields CDR1 ENHRY and CDR2 SYGVKD. The CDR3 consists of 13 residues. Between the trimmed V and J ends, which lost 7 bases and 6 bases, there was a span of 13 bases. The clonotype comes from a woman aged 45-59 years with acute or convalescent COVID-19. The sample taken for sequencing was peripheral blood. The rearrangement uses TRBV10-3 and TRBJ1-5; D perhaps matches TRBD1 (6 bases). The chain's CDR3 is CAITGAVGQPQHF. The CDR3, as DNA: TGTGCCATCACAGGGGCCGTAGGTCAGCCCCAGCATTTT.